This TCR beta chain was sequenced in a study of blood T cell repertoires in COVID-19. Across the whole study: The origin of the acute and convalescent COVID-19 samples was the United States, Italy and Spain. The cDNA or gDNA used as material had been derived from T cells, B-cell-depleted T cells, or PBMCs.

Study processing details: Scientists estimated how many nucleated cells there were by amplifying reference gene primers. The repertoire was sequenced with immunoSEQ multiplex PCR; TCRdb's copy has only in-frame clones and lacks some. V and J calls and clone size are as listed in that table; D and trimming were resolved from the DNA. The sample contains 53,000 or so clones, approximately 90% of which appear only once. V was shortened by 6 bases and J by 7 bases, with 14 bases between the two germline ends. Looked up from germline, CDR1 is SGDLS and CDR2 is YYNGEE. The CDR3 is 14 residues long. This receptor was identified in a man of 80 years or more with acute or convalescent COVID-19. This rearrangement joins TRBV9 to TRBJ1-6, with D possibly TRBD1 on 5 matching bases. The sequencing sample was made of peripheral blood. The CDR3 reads CASTAGGWNSPLHF. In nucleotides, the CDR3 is TGTGCCAGCACCGCGGGGGGTTGGAATTCACCCCTCCACTTT.